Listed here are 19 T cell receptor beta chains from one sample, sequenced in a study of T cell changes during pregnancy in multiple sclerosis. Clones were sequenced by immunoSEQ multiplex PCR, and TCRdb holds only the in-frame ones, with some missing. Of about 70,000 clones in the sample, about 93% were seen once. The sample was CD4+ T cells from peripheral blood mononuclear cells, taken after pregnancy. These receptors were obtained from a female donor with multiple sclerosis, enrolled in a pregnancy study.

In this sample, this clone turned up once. The CDR3 DNA is TGTGCCAGCTCACCATCAAACAGGGTTGGCTACGAGCAGTACTTC. This sequence encodes CASSPSNRVGYEQYF. This chain uses TRBV18 with TRBJ2-7; possibly TRBD1 for D (6 bases). This CDR3 spans 15 amino acids. Trimming left V 2 bases short and J 3 bases short, with 14 bases between. CDR1 and CDR2 from the germline V gene are KGHSH and LQKENI.

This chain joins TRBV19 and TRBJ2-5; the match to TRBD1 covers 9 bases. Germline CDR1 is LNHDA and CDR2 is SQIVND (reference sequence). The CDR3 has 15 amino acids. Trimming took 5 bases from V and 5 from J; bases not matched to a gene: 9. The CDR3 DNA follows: TGTGCCAGTAGTGGCACAGGGGGCGCCGAGGAGACCCAGTACTTC. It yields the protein CASSGTGGAEETQYF.

The CDR3 DNA is TGTGCCAGTAGTAGGGTTACAGGGTTGAACACTGAAGCTTTCTTT. Protein product: CASSRVTGLNTEAFF. V usage is TRBV19 and J usage is TRBJ1-1; perhaps TRBD1 as D (6 bases). V was pared by 4 bases and J by 0 bases, with 12 bases between. Germline values: CDR1 LNHDA, CDR2 SQIVND (reference sequence). There are 15 residues in the CDR3.

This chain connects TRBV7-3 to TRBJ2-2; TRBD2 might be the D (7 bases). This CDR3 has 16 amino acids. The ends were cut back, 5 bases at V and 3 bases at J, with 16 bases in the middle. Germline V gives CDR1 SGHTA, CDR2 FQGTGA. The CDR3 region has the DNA TGTGCCAGCAGCCGTACCGGGGGGCCGGACACCGGGGAGCTGTTTTTT. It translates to CASSRTGGPDTGELFF. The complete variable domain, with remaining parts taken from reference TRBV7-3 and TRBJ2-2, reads GAGVSQTPSNKVTEKGKYVELRCDPISGHTALYWYRQSLGQGPEFLIYFQGTGAADDSGLPNDRFFAVRPEGSVSTLKIQRTERGDSAVYLCASSRTGGPDTGELFFGEGSRLTVL.

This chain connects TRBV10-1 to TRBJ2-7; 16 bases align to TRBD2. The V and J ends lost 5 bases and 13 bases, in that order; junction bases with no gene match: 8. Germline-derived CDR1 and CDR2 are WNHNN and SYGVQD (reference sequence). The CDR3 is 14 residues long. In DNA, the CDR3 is TGCGCCAGCAGTTTACCGGGACTAGCGGGAGGGCCCTACTTC. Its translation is CASSLPGLAGGPYF.

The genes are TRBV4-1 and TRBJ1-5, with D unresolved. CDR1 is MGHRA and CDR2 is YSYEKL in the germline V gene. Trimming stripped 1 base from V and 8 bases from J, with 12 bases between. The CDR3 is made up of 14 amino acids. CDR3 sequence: CASSQGSPGEPQHF. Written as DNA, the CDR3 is TGCGCCAGCAGCCAAGGTTCCCCAGGTGAGCCCCAGCATTTT.

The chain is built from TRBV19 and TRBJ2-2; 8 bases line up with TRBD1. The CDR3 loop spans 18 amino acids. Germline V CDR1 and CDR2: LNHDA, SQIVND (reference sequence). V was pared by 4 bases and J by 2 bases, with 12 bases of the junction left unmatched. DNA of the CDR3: TGTGCCAGTAGTACCCCCTCCGGACAGGGTTTTAACACCGGGGAGCTGTTTTTT. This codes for CASSTPSGQGFNTGELFF.

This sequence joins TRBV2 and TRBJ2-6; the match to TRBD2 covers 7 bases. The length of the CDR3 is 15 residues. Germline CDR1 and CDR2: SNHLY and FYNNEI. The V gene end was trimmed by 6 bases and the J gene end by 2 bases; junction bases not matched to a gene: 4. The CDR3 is CASSVTSAGANVLTF. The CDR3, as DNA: TGTGCCAGCAGCGTTACTAGCGCTGGGGCCAACGTCCTGACTTTC.

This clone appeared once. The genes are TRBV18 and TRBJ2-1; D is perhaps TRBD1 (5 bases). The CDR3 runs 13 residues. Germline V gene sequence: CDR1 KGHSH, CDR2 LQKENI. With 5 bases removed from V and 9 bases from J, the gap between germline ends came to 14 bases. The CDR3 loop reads CASSGIDQGEQFF. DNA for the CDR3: TGTGCCAGCTCAGGGATCGACCAGGGTGAGCAGTTCTTC.

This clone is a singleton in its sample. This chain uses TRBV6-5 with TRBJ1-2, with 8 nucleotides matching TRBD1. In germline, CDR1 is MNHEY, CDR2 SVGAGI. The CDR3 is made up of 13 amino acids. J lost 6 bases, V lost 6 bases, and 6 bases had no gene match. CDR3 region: CASSPRTGNGYTF. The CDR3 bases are TGTGCCAGCAGCCCAAGGACAGGGAATGGCTACACCTTC.

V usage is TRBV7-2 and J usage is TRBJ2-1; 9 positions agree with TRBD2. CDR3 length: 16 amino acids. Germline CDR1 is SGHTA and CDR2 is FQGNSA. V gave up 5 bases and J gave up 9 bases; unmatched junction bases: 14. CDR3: CASSTGPLAGRGEQFF. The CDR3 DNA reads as TGTGCCAGCAGCACAGGCCCTCTAGCGGGAAGGGGTGAGCAGTTCTTC.

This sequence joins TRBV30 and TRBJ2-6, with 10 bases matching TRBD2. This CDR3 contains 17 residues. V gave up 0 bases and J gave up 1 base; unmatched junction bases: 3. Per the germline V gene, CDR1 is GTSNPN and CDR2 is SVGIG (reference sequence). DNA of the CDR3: TGTGCCTGGAGTGTGGGTAGCGGGGGGTCTGGGGCCAACGTCCTGACTTTC. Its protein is CAWSVGSGGSGANVLTF.

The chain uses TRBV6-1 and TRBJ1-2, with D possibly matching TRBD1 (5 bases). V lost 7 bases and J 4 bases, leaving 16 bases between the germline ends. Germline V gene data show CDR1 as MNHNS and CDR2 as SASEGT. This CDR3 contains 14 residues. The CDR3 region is CASIPVDGGYGYTF. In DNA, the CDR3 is TGTGCCAGCATTCCGGTCGACGGGGGCTATGGCTACACCTTC.

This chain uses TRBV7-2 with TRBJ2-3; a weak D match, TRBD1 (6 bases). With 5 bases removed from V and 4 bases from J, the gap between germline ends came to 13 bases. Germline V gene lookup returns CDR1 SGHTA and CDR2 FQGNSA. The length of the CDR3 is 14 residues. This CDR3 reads CASSPGGSADTQYF. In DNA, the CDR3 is TGTGCCAGCAGCCCTGGGGGCAGCGCAGATACGCAGTATTTT. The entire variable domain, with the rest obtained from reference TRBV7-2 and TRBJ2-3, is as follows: GAGVSQSPSNKVTEKGKDVELRCDPISGHTALYWYRQSLGQGLEFLIYFQGNSAPDKSGLPSDRFSAERTGGSVSTLTIQRTQQEDSAVYLCASSPGGSADTQYFGPGTRLTVL.

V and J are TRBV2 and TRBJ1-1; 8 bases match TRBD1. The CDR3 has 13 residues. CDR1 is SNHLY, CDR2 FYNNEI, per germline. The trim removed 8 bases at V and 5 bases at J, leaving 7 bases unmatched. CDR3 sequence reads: CASGGQGGTEAFF. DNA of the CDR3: TGTGCCAGCGGTGGACAGGGAGGAACTGAAGCTTTCTTT.

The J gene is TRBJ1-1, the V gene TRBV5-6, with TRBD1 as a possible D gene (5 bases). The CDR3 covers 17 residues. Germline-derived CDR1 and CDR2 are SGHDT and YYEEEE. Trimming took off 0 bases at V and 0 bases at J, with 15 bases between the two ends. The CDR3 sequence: CASSLVGARIMNTEAFF. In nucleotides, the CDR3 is TGTGCCAGCAGCTTGGTAGGGGCGCGGATAATGAACACTGAAGCTTTCTTT.

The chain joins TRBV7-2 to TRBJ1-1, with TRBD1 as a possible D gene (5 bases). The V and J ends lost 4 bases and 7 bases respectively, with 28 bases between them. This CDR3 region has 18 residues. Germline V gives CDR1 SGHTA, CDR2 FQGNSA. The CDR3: CASSSQISGVGGVDEAFF. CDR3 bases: TGTGCCAGCAGCTCCCAAATATCGGGGGTTGGTGGGGTTGATGAAGCTTTCTTT.

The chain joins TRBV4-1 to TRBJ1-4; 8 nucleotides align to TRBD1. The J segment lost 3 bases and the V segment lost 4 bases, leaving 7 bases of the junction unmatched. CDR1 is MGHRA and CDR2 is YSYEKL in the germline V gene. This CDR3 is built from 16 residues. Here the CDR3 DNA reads TGCGCCAGCAGCCCTCCTCCGGGACAGGCTAATGAAAAACTGTTTTTT. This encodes CASSPPPGQANEKLFF.

The CDR3 loop reads CASSVEGSGGYEQYF. CDR3 in DNA: TGTGCCAGCAGCGTAGAGGGTAGCGGGGGCTACGAGCAGTACTTC. The chain employs TRBV9 and TRBJ2-7; 9 bases match TRBD2. The CDR3 extends over 15 amino acids. V dropped 0 bases and J dropped 3; count of bases not matched to a gene: 4. Germline loops: CDR1 SGDLS, CDR2 YYNGEE.